The 18 T cell receptor beta chains presented below share a single source sample, sequenced in a study of blood T cell repertoires in COVID-19 (dated by TCRdb to about 2020). Receptors were amplified or captured by the immunoSEQ multiplex PCR assay. The table comes from immuneACCESS by way of TCRdb, which keeps in-frame sequences with V and J called. Part of the clones is missing from these tables; in studies checked, under half for an unresolved V gene and the rest for unknown reasons. Across this sample there are fewer than 250,000 clones, with 65% to 80% seen only once. The top ten clonotypes cover approximately 16% of the sample. The sequencing sample was made of PBMCs or T cells enriched from blood (not recorded which). The receptors here all came from a woman between 45 and 60 years old with acute COVID-19.

The CDR3 DNA follows: TGTGCCAGCAGCATACAGGGAACGGAGACCCAGTACTTC. It codes for CASSIQGTETQYF. This sequence joins TRBV28 and TRBJ2-5; D may be TRBD1 (6 bases). The CDR3 has 13 amino acids. Germline values: CDR1 MDHEN, CDR2 SYDVKM. The V and J ends lost 6 bases and 5 bases respectively, with 13 bases between them.

The rearrangement links TRBV19 to TRBJ1-1; 10 bases agree with TRBD1. This CDR3 has 16 amino acids. Germline CDR1 is LNHDA and CDR2 is SQIVND (reference sequence). CDR3 residues: CASCSGQGSLFTEAFF. In nucleotides, the CDR3 is TGTGCTTCGTGTTCGGGACAGGGGAGTTTATTTACTGAAGCTTTCTTT. The variable domain in full, with the rest retrieved from reference TRBV19 and TRBJ1-1, is DGGITQSPKYLFRKEGQNVTLSCEQNLNHDAMYWYRQDPGQGLRLIYYSQIVNDFQKGDIAEGYSVSREKKESFPLTVTSAQKNPTAFYLCASCSGQGSLFTEAFFGQGTRLTVV.

The chain employs TRBV10-3 and TRBJ1-5, with TRBD1 identical over 8 bases. The CDR3 sequence is 14 residues long. V lost 6 bases to trimming and J lost 1 base; unmatched junction nucleotides: 2. The germline V gene encodes CDR1 ENHRY and CDR2 SYGVKD. The CDR3: CAISRDRSNQPQHF. The CDR3 DNA reads as TGTGCCATCAGCCGGGACAGGAGCAATCAGCCCCAGCATTTT.

The chain joins TRBV7-2 to TRBJ2-7; 10 bases are shared with TRBD2. CDR3 size: 15 residues. Trimming at V came to 10 bases and at J to 3 bases, leaving 12 bases not matched to a gene. CDR1 is SGHTA and CDR2 is FQGNSA in the germline V gene. The CDR3 protein is CATTPRAGGLYEQYV. The CDR3, as DNA: TGTGCCACCACCCCGCGAGCGGGGGGGCTCTACGAGCAGTACGTC.

V is TRBV18 and J is TRBJ2-5; no clear D gene. Germline values: CDR1 KGHSH, CDR2 LQKENI. V was clipped by 6 bases and J by 2 bases, with 10 bases between them. CDR3 length equals 13 residues. The CDR3 is CASSQAQQETQYF. CDR3 bases: TGTGCCAGCTCCCAGGCGCAACAAGAGACCCAGTACTTC. The full variable domain, completed using reference TRBV18 and TRBJ2-5, is NAGVMQNPRHLVRRRGQEARLRCSPMKGHSHVYWYRQLPEEGLKFMVYLQKENIIDESGMPKERFSAEFPKEGPSILRIQQVVRGDSAAYFCASSQAQQETQYFGPGTRLLVL.

CDR3 sequence reads: CASSQEGSGETQYF. The DNA of the CDR3 is TGCGCCAGCAGCCAAGAGGGTTCGGGAGAGACCCAGTACTTC. The gene calls are TRBV4-1 and TRBJ2-5; the D is unclear. V lost 0 bases to trimming and J lost 4 bases, with 9 bases between them. Germline CDR1 and CDR2: MGHRA and YSYEKL. The CDR3 extends over 14 amino acids.

About this clone itself: The same CDR3 also results from other DNA sequences found in this sample. V gene TRBV19 combines with J gene TRBJ1-1; D gene ambiguous. Trimming took 5 bases from V and 0 from J, leaving 7 bases between them. Germline V gene sequence: CDR1 LNHDA, CDR2 SQIVND (reference sequence). CDR3 length: 13 residues. The CDR3 is CASSSQMNTEAFF. For the CDR3, the DNA is TGTGCCAGTAGTTCCCAGATGAACACTGAAGCTTTCTTT.

This clone has just a few counts. V gene TRBV3-1 (or the pseudogene TRBV3-2) combines with J gene TRBJ1-4, with TRBD1 matching 7 bases. The ends lost 4 bases at V and 3 bases at J; junction bases unmatched: 8. This CDR3 comprises 16 residues. CDR1 is LGHDT, CDR2 YNNKEL, per germline (reference sequence). CDR3 DNA: TGTGCCAGCAGCCCCTTAAGGGGGACAGCTAATGAAAAACTGTTTTTT. It translates to CASSPLRGTANEKLFF.

The chain links TRBV9 to TRBJ1-1; weak D call: TRBD1 (5 bases). This CDR3 is built from 13 residues. Germline V lookup: CDR1 SGDLS, CDR2 YYNGEE. The V and J ends lost 1 base and 5 bases respectively, with 9 bases between them. In nucleotides, the CDR3 is TGTGCCAGCAGCGTACAACGGGGGACTGAAGCTTTCTTT. Translation gives CASSVQRGTEAFF. Together with reference TRBV9 and TRBJ1-1, the CDR3 gives the full variable domain: DSGVTQTPKHLITATGQRVTLRCSPRSGDLSVYWYQQSLDQGLQFLIQYYNGEERAKGNILERFSAQQFPDLHSELNLSSLELGDSALYFCASSVQRGTEAFFGQGTRLTVV.

Written as DNA, the CDR3 is TGCAGCGTTGACCTAGGGGTTGAAAACATTCAGTACTTC. This sequence encodes CSVDLGVENIQYF. The V gene is TRBV29-1, the J gene TRBJ2-4; possibly TRBD1 for D (5 bases). The CDR3 totals 13 residues. V was cut by 3 bases and J by 5 bases, with 11 bases left in between. Germline loops: CDR1 SQVTM, CDR2 ANQGSEA.

This clone occurred a few times. The genes are TRBV30 and TRBJ2-7; D uncertain. Trimming took off 0 bases at V and 7 bases at J, with 19 bases between the two ends. CDR1 GTSNPN and CDR2 SVGIG come from the germline V gene (reference sequence). The CDR3 is made up of 15 amino acids. CDR3 sequence (DNA): TGTGCCTGGAGTGTCGTTTCCAACAGCCCTCGGGAGCAGTACGTC. Its protein is CAWSVVSNSPREQYV.

The CDR3 sequence is CASGDRVNTEAFF. CDR3 in DNA: TGTGCCAGCGGGGACAGGGTGAACACTGAAGCTTTCTTT. V is TRBV28 and J is TRBJ1-1; 9 nucleotides agree with TRBD1. This CDR3 is built from 13 residues. V was clipped by 8 bases and J by 0 bases; unmatched bases: 1. Germline lookup yields CDR1 MDHEN and CDR2 SYDVKM.

This sequence joins TRBV18 and TRBJ2-7; 8 positions agree with TRBD1. V shed 5 bases, J shed 1 base, and the junction held 7 bases outside the gene matches. CDR3 length: 15 amino acids. Germline CDR1 is KGHSH and CDR2 is LQKENI. The CDR3 DNA follows: TGTGCCAGCTCATCCGACAGGGGATATTCCTACGAGCAGTACGTC. This translates into CASSSDRGYSYEQYV.

This clone was found once. V gene TRBV3-1 (or the pseudogene TRBV3-2) combines with J gene TRBJ1-4; the D gene is possibly TRBD1 (5 bases). The V end lost 5 bases, the J end lost 8 bases, and 12 bases lay between the germline ends. Per germline, CDR1 LGHDT and CDR2 YNNKEL (reference sequence). The CDR3 is 13 residues long. The CDR3 is CASSSGYTEKLFF. CDR3 bases: TGTGCCAGCAGCTCAGGGTATACAGAAAAACTGTTTTTT.

The chain links TRBV5-1 to TRBJ2-2; 7 bases align to TRBD2. The CDR3 runs 15 residues. V was pared by 4 bases and J by 0 bases, with 3 bases of the junction left unmatched. Germline values: CDR1 SGHRS, CDR2 YFSETQ. The CDR3 loop is CASSRGGPNTGELFF. CDR3 nucleotides: TGCGCCAGCAGCCGCGGGGGACCGAACACCGGGGAGCTGTTTTTT.

This chain connects TRBV19 to TRBJ1-2, with 7 bases aligning to TRBD1. Per germline, CDR1 LNHDA and CDR2 SQIVND (reference sequence). V was pared by 5 bases and J by 4 bases, with 7 bases of the junction left unmatched. The CDR3 is made up of 14 amino acids. The CDR3 sequence is CASSVGQELYGYTF. In nucleotides, the CDR3 is TGTGCCAGTAGTGTAGGACAGGAGCTCTATGGCTACACCTTC.

The chain links TRBV3-1 (or the pseudogene TRBV3-2) to TRBJ1-4; a possible D gene is TRBD1 (5 bases). V was cut by 3 bases and J by 0 bases, with 11 bases left in between. The CDR3 length is 16 residues. In germline, CDR1 is LGHDT, CDR2 YNNKEL (reference sequence). Here the CDR3 DNA reads TGTGCCAGCAGCCACGGGGGGACCACAACTAATGAAAAACTGTTTTTT. Residues: CASSHGGTTTNEKLFF.

This rearrangement joins TRBV20-1 to TRBJ2-5, with unresolved D. CDR1 is DFQATT, CDR2 SNEGSKA, per germline (reference sequence). The germline V and J ends were trimmed by 3 bases and 2 bases, with 7 bases remaining between them. The CDR3 runs to 12 residues. This chain's CDR3 is CSASHRQETQYF. CDR3 sequence (DNA): TGCAGTGCTAGTCATCGGCAAGAGACCCAGTACTTC.